This T cell receptor beta chain was profiled in a study of graft-versus-host responses after intestinal transplantation. Study as a whole: The recipients all started with anti-thymocyte globulin induction and then took tacrolimus and steroids for about three years. Study-level results: Investigators detected GvH clones in recipient marrow, with some emerging earlier in ileum or blood. Peak levels of circulating GvH clones tracked with early post-transplant HvG declines.

Turning to this clone: Antigen: not known.

The repertoire was sequenced with immunoSEQ multiplex PCR; TCRdb's copy has only in-frame clones and lacks some. The table shows under 20,000 clones, with more than 75% occurring only once. Germline CDR1 is LGHNA and CDR2 is YNFKEQ. The CDR3 consists of 16 residues. Trimming cost V 3 bases and J 4 bases; bases outside gene matches: 8. The sequence was obtained from a human patient who received an intestinal transplant, so some T cells may come from the graft donor. This rearrangement joins TRBV4-2 to TRBJ1-3; 8 bases align to TRBD1. The sample in question was bone marrow, obtained about 130 days after transplant. The CDR3 is CASSHDEGTGGNTIYF. In DNA, the CDR3 is TGTGCCAGCAGCCACGACGAAGGGACAGGAGGAAACACCATATATTTT.